The T cell receptor beta chain described here comes from a study of blood T cell repertoires in COVID-19. At the level of the study: Researchers got acute and convalescent COVID-19 samples from the United States, Italy and Spain.

The CDR3 has 15 amino acids. Trimming shortened V by 4 bases and J by 0 bases, and 12 bases separated the two germline ends. In germline, CDR1 is LGHNA, CDR2 YSLEER. The table came from immunoSEQ multiplex PCR; TCRdb's copy has only in-frame clones and leaves some out. The sample records about 100,000 clones, around four fifths being singletons. Material: peripheral blood. The rearrangement joins TRBV4-3 to TRBJ1-2; no clear D gene. The sequence was collected from an older woman with acute or convalescent COVID-19. In DNA form, the CDR3 reads TGCGCCAGCAGCCGTCGGGTAGAAGCTAACTATGGCTACACCTTC. It specifies CASSRRVEANYGYTF.